This TCR beta chain was sequenced for a study of blood T cell repertoires in COVID-19. The CDR3 is 14 amino acids. The repertoire was sequenced with immunoSEQ multiplex PCR; TCRdb's copy has only in-frame clones and lacks some. Of under 200,000 clones in the sample, roughly nine tenths are singletons; the top ten hold 9.5% to 13%. This clonotype originated in a woman aged 60 to 75 with COVID-19, enrolled during active disease. Material for sequencing was peripheral blood. The genes are TRBV21-1 and TRBJ2-4; the table's D call TRBD2 went unverified against the DNA. TRBV21-1 is a pseudogene. CDR3 DNA sequence: TGTGCCAGCAGCTACGCCGGGGGGACTCCCATTCAGTACTTC. It translates to CASSYAGGTPIQYF.